Shown below are 3 T cell receptor beta chains from a single sample sequenced in a study of blood T cell repertoires in COVID-19. Sequencing used immunoSEQ multiplex PCR; TCRdb keeps in-frame clones, though not all of them. The sample contains under 500,000 clones, 70% to 90% of which appear only once. Sample: PBMCs or T cells enriched from blood (not recorded which). The receptor source for this set is a woman aged 18-29 years with acute COVID-19.

CDR3 in amino acids: CAIQTSGRTTDNEQFF. DNA for the CDR3: TGTGCCATCCAGACTAGCGGGAGAACGACTGACAATGAGCAGTTCTTC. The chain has TRBV10-3 and TRBJ2-1; TRBD2 aligns across 12 bases. The CDR3 has 16 amino acids. Germline V gene data show CDR1 as ENHRY and CDR2 as SYGVKD. V lost 8 bases, J lost 5 bases, and 10 bases stayed unmatched.

The chain recombines TRBV7-2 with TRBJ1-1; 7 positions match TRBD1. The CDR3 contains 14 residues. Unmatched junction bases numbered 5, after V lost 3 bases and J lost 4 bases. Per germline, CDR1 SGHTA and CDR2 FQGNSA. The CDR3 loop is CASSLLSGGTEAFF. The CDR3 DNA reads TGTGCCAGCAGCTTGCTATCAGGGGGCACTGAAGCTTTCTTT.

J is TRBJ1-6 and V is TRBV7-2; D possibly corresponds to TRBD1 (5 bases). V lost 7 bases to trimming and J lost 7 bases, with 11 bases between them. The CDR3 runs 13 residues. CDR1 and CDR2 from the germline V gene are SGHTA and FQGNSA. The CDR3 DNA sequence: TGTGCCAGCACCCAGGGTTCAAATTCACCCCTCCACTTT. Protein sequence: CASTQGSNSPLHF.